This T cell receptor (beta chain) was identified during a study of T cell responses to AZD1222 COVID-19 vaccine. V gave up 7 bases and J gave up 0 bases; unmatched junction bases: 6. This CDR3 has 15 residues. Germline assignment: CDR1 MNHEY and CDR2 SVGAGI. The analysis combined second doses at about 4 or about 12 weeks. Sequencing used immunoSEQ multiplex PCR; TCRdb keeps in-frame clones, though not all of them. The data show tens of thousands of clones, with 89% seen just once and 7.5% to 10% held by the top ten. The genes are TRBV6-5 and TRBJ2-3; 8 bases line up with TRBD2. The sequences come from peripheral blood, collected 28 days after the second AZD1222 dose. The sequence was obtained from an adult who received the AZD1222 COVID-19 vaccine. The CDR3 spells CASKLLAASTDTQYF. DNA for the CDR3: TGTGCCAGCAAACTACTAGCGGCTAGCACAGATACGCAGTATTTT.